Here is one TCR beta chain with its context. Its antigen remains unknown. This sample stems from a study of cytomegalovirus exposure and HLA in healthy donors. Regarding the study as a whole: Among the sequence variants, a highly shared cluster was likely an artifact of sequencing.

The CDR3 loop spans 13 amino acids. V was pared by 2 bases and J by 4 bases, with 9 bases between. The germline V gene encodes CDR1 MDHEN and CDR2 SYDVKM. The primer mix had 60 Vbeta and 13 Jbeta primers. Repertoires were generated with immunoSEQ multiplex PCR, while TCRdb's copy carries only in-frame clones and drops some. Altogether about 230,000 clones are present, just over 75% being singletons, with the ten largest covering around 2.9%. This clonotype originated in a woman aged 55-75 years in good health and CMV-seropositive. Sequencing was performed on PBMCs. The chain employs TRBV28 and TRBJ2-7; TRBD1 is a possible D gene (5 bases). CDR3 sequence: CASSLTSGYEQYF. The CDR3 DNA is TGTGCCAGCAGTTTAACGTCAGGGTACGAGCAGTACTTC.